One and the same sample provided the 21 T cell receptor beta chains below, sequenced in a study of T cell responses to AZD1222 COVID-19 vaccine. The table came from immunoSEQ multiplex PCR; TCRdb's copy has only in-frame clones and leaves some out. The repertoire includes 90,000 to 120,000 clones, more than 75% of them detected once, and 22% sits in the top ten. The material sequenced was peripheral blood, taken on day 0 of AZD1222 vaccination. These receptors all come from an adult in good health.

The CDR3 DNA reads TGTGCCAGCAGCGTAGACGGGGTCTACTACGAGCAGTACTTC. It translates to CASSVDGVYYEQYF. The chain couples TRBV9 to TRBJ2-7, with a weak D call TRBD2 (5 bases). The CDR3 is 14 amino acids. Germline V gene data show CDR1 as SGDLS and CDR2 as YYNGEE. V was pared by 0 bases and J by 3 bases, with 10 bases between. The variable domain in full, with the rest retrieved from reference TRBV9 and TRBJ2-7, is DSGVTQTPKHLITATGQRVTLRCSPRSGDLSVYWYQQSLDQGLQFLIQYYNGEERAKGNILERFSAQQFPDLHSELNLSSLELGDSALYFCASSVDGVYYEQYFGPGTRLTVT.

The CDR3 DNA reads TGTGCCAGCAGTGCGCTGTCAGCGGGGGGGCTAATCACCGGGGAGCTGTTTTTT. It codes for CASSALSAGGLITGELFF. The chain couples TRBV6-1 to TRBJ2-2, with TRBD2 matching over 10 bases. This CDR3 is built from 18 residues. Unmatched junction bases numbered 12, after V lost 4 bases and J lost 4 bases. Germline lookup yields CDR1 MNHNS and CDR2 SASEGT.

This chain connects TRBV19 to TRBJ2-5; D unclear. Germline V gene data show CDR1 as LNHDA and CDR2 as SQIVND (reference sequence). This CDR3 contains 14 residues. V lost 5 bases and J 5 bases, leaving 15 bases between the germline ends. The CDR3: CASSSSAVGETQYF. The CDR3 DNA sequence: TGTGCCAGTAGTTCGTCGGCCGTGGGGGAGACCCAGTACTTC.

J is TRBJ1-2 and V is TRBV19, with TRBD1 matching over 7 bases. V shed 7 bases, J shed 7 bases, and the junction held 12 bases outside the gene matches. The germline CDR1 and CDR2 sequences are LNHDA and SQIVND (reference sequence). The CDR3 extends over 14 amino acids. This CDR3 reads CASTQGGGRRGYTF. Written as DNA, the CDR3 is TGTGCCAGTACTCAGGGAGGGGGCAGGCGTGGCTACACCTTC.

This chain joins TRBV6-5 and TRBJ1-5, with 8 bases lining up with TRBD1. V lost 7 bases, J lost 6 bases, and 11 bases stayed unmatched. The V gene's germline CDR1 is MNHEY and CDR2 SVGAGI. This CDR3 region has 15 residues. The CDR3 protein is CASTQRGTGGQPQHF. CDR3 DNA: TGTGCCAGCACCCAACGCGGAACAGGGGGTCAGCCCCAGCATTTT.

This rearrangement joins TRBV6-5 to TRBJ2-5, with a possible D match to TRBD2 (5 bases). Germline CDR1 reads MNHEY; CDR2 reads SVGAGI. CDR3 length: 15 amino acids. V was trimmed by 6 bases and J by 2 bases, leaving 16 bases between them. Here the CDR3 reads CASRVLANTQETQYF. Written as DNA, the CDR3 is TGTGCCAGCAGGGTCCTAGCCAACACACAAGAGACCCAGTACTTC.

The chain uses TRBV5-1 and TRBJ2-7; D unclear. This CDR3 region has 14 residues. CDR1 and CDR2 (germline): SGHRS, YFSETQ. The V and J ends lost 0 bases and 3 bases respectively, with 10 bases between them. The CDR3 sequence is CASSLESVNYEQYF. The CDR3 DNA follows: TGCGCCAGCAGCTTGGAGTCGGTAAACTACGAGCAGTACTTC.

This clone appeared a single time. V and J are TRBV6-5 and TRBJ1-2; 7 bases agree with TRBD1. The CDR3 sequence is 15 residues long. Trimming cost V 7 bases and J 7 bases; bases outside gene matches: 15. Germline values: CDR1 MNHEY, CDR2 SVGAGI. The CDR3 protein is CASTVDRAVGSGYTF. The CDR3 coding sequence is TGTGCCAGCACGGTAGACAGGGCGGTCGGTAGTGGCTACACCTTC.

This clone was detected once. This chain uses TRBV4-1 with TRBJ2-7; weak D call: TRBD1 (6 bases). V lost 0 bases and J 6 bases, leaving 21 bases between the germline ends. Germline V gene data show CDR1 as MGHRA and CDR2 as YSYEKL. The CDR3 runs to 17 residues. The chain's CDR3 is CASSQDSLGQGFTEQYF. CDR3 DNA: TGCGCCAGCAGCCAAGATTCCCTTGGGCAGGGGTTTACCGAGCAGTACTTC.

This rearrangement joins TRBV19 to TRBJ2-1; 9 positions agree with TRBD2. V shed 3 bases, J shed 1 base, and the junction held 4 bases outside the gene matches. Per the germline V gene, CDR1 is LNHDA and CDR2 is SQIVND (reference sequence). The CDR3 sequence is 16 residues long. CDR3 sequence reads: CASSIQAGGSYNEQFF. In DNA form, the CDR3 reads TGTGCCAGTAGTATCCAGGCGGGGGGGTCCTACAATGAGCAGTTCTTC.

The chain has TRBV7-2 and TRBJ2-1, with 9 bases matching TRBD2. Germline values: CDR1 SGHTA, CDR2 FQGNSA. The junction had 7 bases not matched to a gene; V was cut back by 6 bases and J by 4 bases. The CDR3 is 15 amino acids. CDR3 loop: CASSSRRGGYNEQFF. The CDR3 region has the DNA TGTGCCAGCAGTTCCAGGCGGGGGGGTTACAATGAGCAGTTCTTC.

This sequence joins TRBV5-6 and TRBJ2-5; 9 nucleotides match TRBD1. Germline lookup yields CDR1 SGHDT and CDR2 YYEEEE. This CDR3 is built from 15 residues. The V segment lost 4 bases and the J segment 3 bases; nucleotides outside the gene matches: 7. CDR3 loop: CASSPTGGSKETQYF. CDR3 DNA: TGTGCCAGCAGCCCGACAGGGGGTTCGAAAGAGACCCAGTACTTC.

This chain joins TRBV5-1 and TRBJ2-3; 14 nucleotides line up with TRBD2. V lost 4 bases to trimming and J lost 6 bases; unmatched junction nucleotides: 10. The CDR3 is 17 amino acids. Germline V lookup: CDR1 SGHRS, CDR2 YFSETQ. The CDR3 is CASSRGTSGGPMDTQYF. The CDR3, as DNA: TGCGCCAGCAGCCGCGGGACTAGCGGGGGACCCATGGATACGCAGTATTTT.

The chain employs TRBV21-1 and TRBJ2-2; the DNA was not used to check the table's D call, TRBD2. TRBV21-1 is assigned pseudogene status. This CDR3 comprises 19 residues. The CDR3 nucleotides are TGTGCCAGCAAGCCCGAGTGGACTAGCGGGGGCCGATGGACCGGGGAGCTGTTTTTT. This codes for CASKPEWTSGGRWTGELFF.

The gene calls are TRBV9 and TRBJ2-7; 11 bases fit TRBD2. The V and J ends lost 5 bases and 7 bases, in that order; junction bases with no gene match: 11. The V gene's germline CDR1 is SGDLS and CDR2 YYNGEE. The CDR3 runs to 15 residues. The CDR3 reads CASSRSGGALREQYF. CDR3 bases: TGTGCCAGCAGTCGTAGCGGGGGGGCCTTGAGGGAGCAGTACTTC.

This chain connects TRBV9 to TRBJ1-2; 7 nucleotides align to TRBD1. The CDR3 covers 14 residues. Trimming removed 3 bases from V and 7 bases from J; junction bases left unmatched: 9. Germline loops: CDR1 SGDLS, CDR2 YYNGEE. CDR3: CASSAATEGAGYTF. The DNA for the CDR3 is TGTGCCAGCAGCGCCGCTACGGAGGGGGCTGGCTACACCTTC.

The J gene is TRBJ2-2, the V gene TRBV9; unclear D gene. The V gene's germline CDR1 is SGDLS and CDR2 YYNGEE. Trimming shortened V by 0 bases and J by 7 bases, and 13 bases separated the two germline ends. The CDR3 contains 15 residues. DNA of the CDR3: TGTGCCAGCAGCGTAGGACGGGTCCGCGACGGGGAGCTGTTTTTT. Its protein product is CASSVGRVRDGELFF.

The rearrangement joins TRBV4-2 to TRBJ2-5, with D possibly TRBD2 on 6 matching bases. The CDR3 extends over 18 amino acids. V lost 1 base, J lost 5 bases, and 23 bases lay in between. The germline gives CDR1 LGHNA, CDR2 YNFKEQ. CDR3 in DNA: TGTGCCAGCAGCCAAGCTTTAATCGGGGGTGTATTTGGGGAGACCCAGTACTTC. Translating gives CASSQALIGGVFGETQYF.

This clone appeared once. V and J are TRBV4-1 and TRBJ1-2; D is uncertain. Trimming removed 7 bases from V and 7 bases from J, with 19 bases in between. The germline gives CDR1 MGHRA, CDR2 YSYEKL. This CDR3 is 14 amino acids long. CDR3 loop: CASTHSGVATGYTF. In DNA, the CDR3 is TGCGCCAGCACCCATAGCGGGGTAGCGACTGGCTACACCTTC.

The rearrangement links TRBV19 to TRBJ1-1; 9 bases match TRBD1. CDR1 is LNHDA, CDR2 SQIVND, per germline (reference sequence). The J segment lost 7 bases and the V segment lost 3 bases, leaving 0 bases of the junction unmatched. The CDR3 is 12 residues long. In DNA, the CDR3 is TGTGCCAGTAGTATGGACAGGGGTGAAGCTTTCTTT. This translates into CASSMDRGEAFF. The full variable domain, with the rest looked up from reference TRBV19 and TRBJ1-1, is DGGITQSPKYLFRKEGQNVTLSCEQNLNHDAMYWYRQDPGQGLRLIYYSQIVNDFQKGDIAEGYSVSREKKESFPLTVTSAQKNPTAFYLCASSMDRGEAFFGQGTRLTVV.

As concerns this clone: The same CDR3 also results from other DNA sequences found in this sample. V usage is TRBV3-1 (or the pseudogene TRBV3-2) and J usage is TRBJ2-3; D is ambiguous. CDR3 length: 15 amino acids. V lost 0 bases, J lost 2 bases, and 9 bases lay in between. The germline CDR1 and CDR2 sequences are LGHDT and YNNKEL (reference sequence). In DNA, the CDR3 is TGTGCCAGCAGCCAAGATCTAGGCTCCACAGATACGCAGTATTTT. This translates into CASSQDLGSTDTQYF.